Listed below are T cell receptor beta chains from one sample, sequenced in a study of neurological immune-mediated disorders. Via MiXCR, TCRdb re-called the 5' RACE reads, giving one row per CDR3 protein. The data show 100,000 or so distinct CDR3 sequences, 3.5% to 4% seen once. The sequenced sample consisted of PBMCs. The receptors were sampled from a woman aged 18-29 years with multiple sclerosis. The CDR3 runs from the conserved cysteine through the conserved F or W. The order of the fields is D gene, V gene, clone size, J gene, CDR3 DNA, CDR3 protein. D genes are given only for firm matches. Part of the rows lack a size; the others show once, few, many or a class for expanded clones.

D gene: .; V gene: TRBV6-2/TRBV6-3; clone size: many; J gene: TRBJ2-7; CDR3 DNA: TGTGCCAGCAGTTACTCGGAGGATTCCTACGAGCAGTACTTC; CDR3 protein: CASSYSEDSYEQYF
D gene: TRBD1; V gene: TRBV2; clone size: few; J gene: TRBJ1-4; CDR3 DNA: TGTGCCAGCAGGGGACAGGGACAAGAAAAACTGTTTTTT; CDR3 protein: CASRGQGQEKLFF
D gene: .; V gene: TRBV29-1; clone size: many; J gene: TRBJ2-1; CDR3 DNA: TGCAGCGTTGCTGGAGGGACCTACAATGAGCAGTTCTTC; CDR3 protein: CSVAGGTYNEQFF
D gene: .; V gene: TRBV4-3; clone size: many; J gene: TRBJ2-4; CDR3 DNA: TGCGCCACCAACAACGGGAGAAGAAGGAAAAACATTCAGTACTTC; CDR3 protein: CATNNGRRRKNIQYF
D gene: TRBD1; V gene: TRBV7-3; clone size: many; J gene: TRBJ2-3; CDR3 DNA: TGTGCCAGCAGCTTCACAGGGGGCGCAGATACGCAGTATTTT; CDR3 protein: CASSFTGGADTQYF
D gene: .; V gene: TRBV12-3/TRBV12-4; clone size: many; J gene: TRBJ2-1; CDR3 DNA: TGTGCCAGCAGCCCTCCGGAGGGTAGCTCCTACAATGAGCAGTTCTTC; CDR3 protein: CASSPPEGSSYNEQFF
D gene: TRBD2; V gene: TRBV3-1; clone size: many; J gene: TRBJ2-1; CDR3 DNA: TGTGCCAGCAGGCGGCTAGCGGGCCCGAAGGGCTCCTACAATGAGCAGTTCTTC; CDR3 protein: CASRRLAGPKGSYNEQFF
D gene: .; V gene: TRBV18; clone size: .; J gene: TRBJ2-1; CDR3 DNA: TGTGCCAGCCGCCCGGGGTTCGTGTCGCCGAGCTCCTACAATGAGCAGTTCTTC; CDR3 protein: CASRPGFVSPSSYNEQFF
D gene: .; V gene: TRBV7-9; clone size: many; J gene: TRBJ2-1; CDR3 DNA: TGTGCCAGCAGCTCATACTCACTATACAATGAGCAGTTCTTC; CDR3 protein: CASSSYSLYNEQFF
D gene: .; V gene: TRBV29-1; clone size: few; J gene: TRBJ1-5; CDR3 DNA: TGCAGCGTTGTAGCGGGGGAGTATCAGCCCCAGCATTTT; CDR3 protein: CSVVAGEYQPQHF
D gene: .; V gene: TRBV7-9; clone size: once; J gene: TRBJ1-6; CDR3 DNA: TGTGCCAGCAGCTTAGGGGGGAGGGATTCAACCCTCAACTTT; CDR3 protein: CASSLGGRDSTLNF
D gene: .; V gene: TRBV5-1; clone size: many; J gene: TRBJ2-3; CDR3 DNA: TGCGCCAGCAGCTTGAACAGAAAAGGGCATACGCAGTATTTT; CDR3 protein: CASSLNRKGHTQYF
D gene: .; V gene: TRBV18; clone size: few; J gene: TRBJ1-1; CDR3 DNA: TGTGCCACTTCCGAGACCCAGAACACTGAAGCTTTCTTT; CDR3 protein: CATSETQNTEAFF
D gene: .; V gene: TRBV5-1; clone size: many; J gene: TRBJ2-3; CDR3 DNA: TGCGCCAGCCAGATTAGCGGAAGCACAGATACGCAGTATTTT; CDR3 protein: CASQISGSTDTQYF
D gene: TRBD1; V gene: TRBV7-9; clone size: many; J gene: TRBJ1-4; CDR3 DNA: TGTGCCAGCAGCCCTACAGGGGGCCATGAAAAACTGTTTTTT; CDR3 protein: CASSPTGGHEKLFF
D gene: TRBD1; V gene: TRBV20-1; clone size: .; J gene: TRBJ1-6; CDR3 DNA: TGCAGTGCTTCGGGACAGGTGGATTCACACCTCCACTTT; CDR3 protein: CSASGQVDSHLHF
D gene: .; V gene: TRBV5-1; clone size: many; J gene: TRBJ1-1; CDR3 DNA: TGCGCCAGCAGCTTACCAGGAACTGAAGCTTTCTTT; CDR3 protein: CASSLPGTEAFF
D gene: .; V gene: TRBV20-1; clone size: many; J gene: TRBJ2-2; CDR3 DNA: TGCAGTGCTCCTTTCACCGGGGAGCTGTTTTTT; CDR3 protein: CSAPFTGELFF
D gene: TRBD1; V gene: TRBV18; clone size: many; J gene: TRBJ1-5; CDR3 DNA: TGTGCCAGCTCGCCCGACAGGGTTGGGCAGCCCCAGCATTTT; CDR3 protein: CASSPDRVGQPQHF
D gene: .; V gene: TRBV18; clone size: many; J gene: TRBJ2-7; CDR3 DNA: TGTGCCAGCTCACCACCGGTCAGGTCTCCGGAGCAGTACTTC; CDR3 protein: CASSPPVRSPEQYF
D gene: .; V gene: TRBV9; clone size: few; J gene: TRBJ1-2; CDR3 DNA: TGTGCCAGCAGCGTAATAGGGACGGGTAACTATGGCTACACCTTC; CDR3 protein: CASSVIGTGNYGYTF
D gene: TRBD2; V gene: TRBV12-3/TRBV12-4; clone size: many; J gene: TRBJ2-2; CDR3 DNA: TGTGCCAGCACCATCAGCGGGGGACTGGCGAGGGAGCTGTTTTTT; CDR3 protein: CASTISGGLARELFF
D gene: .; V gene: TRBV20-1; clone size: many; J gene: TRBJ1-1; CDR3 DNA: TGCAGTGCTAGAGCAGGGTTATCTTGGGTTACTGAAGCTTTCTTT; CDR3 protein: CSARAGLSWVTEAFF
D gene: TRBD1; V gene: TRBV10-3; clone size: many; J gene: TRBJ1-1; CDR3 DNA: TGTGCCATCAGTGCCGACAGGGTCACTGAAGCTTTCTTT; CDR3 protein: CAISADRVTEAFF
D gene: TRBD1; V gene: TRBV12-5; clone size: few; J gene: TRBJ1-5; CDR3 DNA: TGTGCTAGTGGTAACCCCCCGACAGGGCGAGCGCAATGGCCCCAGCATTTT; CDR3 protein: CASGNPPTGRAQWPQHF
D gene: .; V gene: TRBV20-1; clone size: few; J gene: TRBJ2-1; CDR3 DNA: TGCAGTGCTAGGCCGGACACATATGAGCAGTTCTTC; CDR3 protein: CSARPDTYEQFF
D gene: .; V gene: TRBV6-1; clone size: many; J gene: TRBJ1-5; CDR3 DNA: TGTGCCAGCAGTCAGGGGACCTATAGCAATCAGCCCCAGCATTTT; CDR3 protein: CASSQGTYSNQPQHF
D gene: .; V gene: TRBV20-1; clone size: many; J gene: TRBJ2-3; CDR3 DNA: TGCAGTGCTAGAGCCCTGGCCCATGGGGGTACAGATACGCAGTATTTT; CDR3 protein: CSARALAHGGTDTQYF
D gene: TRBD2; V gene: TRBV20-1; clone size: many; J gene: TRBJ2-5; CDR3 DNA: TGCAGTGCGGGACTAGCGGGACAAGAGACCCAGTACTTC; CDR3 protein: CSAGLAGQETQYF
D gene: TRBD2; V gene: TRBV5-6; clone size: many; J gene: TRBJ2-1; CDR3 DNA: TGTGCCAGCCAGGGGTTAGCGGGAGCCGGGGAGCAGTTCTTC; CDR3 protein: CASQGLAGAGEQFF
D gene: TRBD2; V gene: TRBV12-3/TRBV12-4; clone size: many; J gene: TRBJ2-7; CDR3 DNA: TGTGCCAGCACATCCGGACTAGCGGGATTCTCCTACGAGCAGTACTTC; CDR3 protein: CASTSGLAGFSYEQYF
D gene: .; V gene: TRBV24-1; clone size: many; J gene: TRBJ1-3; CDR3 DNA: TGTGCCACCAGTGATTTGCCAGGGGTAGGGACCGACTCTGGAAACACCATATATTTT; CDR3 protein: CATSDLPGVGTDSGNTIYF
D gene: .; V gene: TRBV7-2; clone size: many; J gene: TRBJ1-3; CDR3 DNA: TGTGCCAGCAGCTTCCACACAACCTCAGGAAACACCATATATTTT; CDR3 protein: CASSFHTTSGNTIYF
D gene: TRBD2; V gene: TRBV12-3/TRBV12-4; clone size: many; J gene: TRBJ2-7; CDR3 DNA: TGTGCCAGCAGTGGGACTAGCGGGGGGGCCGAGCAGTACTTC; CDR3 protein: CASSGTSGGAEQYF
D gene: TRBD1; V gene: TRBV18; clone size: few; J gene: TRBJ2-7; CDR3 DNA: TGTGCCAGCTCACCAGCGGGACAGGCCTACGAGCAGTACTTC; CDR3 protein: CASSPAGQAYEQYF
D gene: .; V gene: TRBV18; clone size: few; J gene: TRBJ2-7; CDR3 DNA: TGTGCCAGCTCACCACCGGGACAGCGGGACGAGCAGTACTTC; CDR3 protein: CASSPPGQRDEQYF
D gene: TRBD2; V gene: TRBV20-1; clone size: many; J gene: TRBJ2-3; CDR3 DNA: TGCAGTGCTAGAGATCCCGGCGGGAGGGCAGCAGATACGCAGTATTTT; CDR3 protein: CSARDPGGRAADTQYF
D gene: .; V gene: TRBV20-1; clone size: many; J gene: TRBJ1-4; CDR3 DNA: TGCGGATCACGGGACTCCGAGGAAAAACTGTTTTTT; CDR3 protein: CGSRDSEEKLFF
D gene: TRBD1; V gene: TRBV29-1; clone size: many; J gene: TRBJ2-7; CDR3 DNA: TGCAGCCCGGGACAGGGGGCGATGAGCTACGAGCAGTACTTC; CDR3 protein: CSPGQGAMSYEQYF
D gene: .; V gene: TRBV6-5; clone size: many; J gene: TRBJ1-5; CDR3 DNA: TGTGCCAGCAGTTCGACAGTGTCGAACAATCAGCCCCAGCATTTT; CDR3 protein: CASSSTVSNNQPQHF
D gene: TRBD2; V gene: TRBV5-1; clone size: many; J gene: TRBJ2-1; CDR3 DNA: TGCGCCAGCAGCTTGGGAGCGGGGGGTCCGGCTGAGCAGTTCTTC; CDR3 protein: CASSLGAGGPAEQFF
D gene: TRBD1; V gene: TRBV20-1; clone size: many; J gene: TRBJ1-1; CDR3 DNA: TGCAGTGCTCACACAGGGGGCTCGGGCACTGAAGCTTTCTTT; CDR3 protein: CSAHTGGSGTEAFF
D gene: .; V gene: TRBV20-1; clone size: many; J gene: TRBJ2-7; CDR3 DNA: TGCAGTGCCCGGGACCACCCGCGCCGGGAGCAGTACTTC; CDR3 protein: CSARDHPRREQYF
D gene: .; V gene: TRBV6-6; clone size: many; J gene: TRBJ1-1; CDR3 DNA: TGTGCCGCGGGGGGCCTGCGGACTGAAGCTTTCTTT; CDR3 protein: CAAGGLRTEAFF
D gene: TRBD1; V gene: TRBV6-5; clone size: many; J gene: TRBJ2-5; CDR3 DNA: TGTGCCAGCAGTTTCCTGACAGGGCTGGAGACCCAGTACTTC; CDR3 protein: CASSFLTGLETQYF
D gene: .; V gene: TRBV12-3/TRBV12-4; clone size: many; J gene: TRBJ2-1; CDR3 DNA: TGTGCCACCTGGGTGGGCGGATACAATGAGCAGTTCTTC; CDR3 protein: CATWVGGYNEQFF
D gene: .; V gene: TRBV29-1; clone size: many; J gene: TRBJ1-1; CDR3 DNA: TGCAGCGTTGCCCCCCCCAGGACAGTCATGAACACTGAAGCTTTCTTT; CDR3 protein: CSVAPPRTVMNTEAFF
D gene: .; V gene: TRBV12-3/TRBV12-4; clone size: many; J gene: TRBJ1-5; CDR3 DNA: TGTGCCACCCGAAGGGGGGCGAGCAATCAGCCCCAGCATTTT; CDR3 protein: CATRRGASNQPQHF
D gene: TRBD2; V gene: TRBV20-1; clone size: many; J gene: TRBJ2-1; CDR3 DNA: TGCAGTGCTGCCCAAGCCAGCGGGAGGGTCCACAATGAGCAGTTCTTC; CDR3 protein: CSAAQASGRVHNEQFF
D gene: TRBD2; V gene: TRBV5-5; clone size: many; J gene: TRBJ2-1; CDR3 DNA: TGTGCCAGCAGCTTGGGAGGGCGGGGGGAGTACAATGAGCAGTTCTTC; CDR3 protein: CASSLGGRGEYNEQFF
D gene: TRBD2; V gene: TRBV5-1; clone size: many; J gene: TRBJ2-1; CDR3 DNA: TGCGCCAGCAGCTCGACTTCGACTAGCGGGGGTTACTCCTACAATGAGCAGTTCTTC; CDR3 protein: CASSSTSTSGGYSYNEQFF
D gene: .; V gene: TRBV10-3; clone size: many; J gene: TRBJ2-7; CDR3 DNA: TGTGCCATCAGTGATACATGGACAACCTACGAGCAGTACTTC; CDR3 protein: CAISDTWTTYEQYF
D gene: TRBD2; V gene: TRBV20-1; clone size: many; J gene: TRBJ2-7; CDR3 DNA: TGCAGTGCTAGAGGGGGATTCCAGACTAGCGGGAGTTTGCGGTACGAGCAGTACTTC; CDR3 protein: CSARGGFQTSGSLRYEQYF